This TCR beta chain was observed in a study of T cell responses to AZD1222 COVID-19 vaccine. Overall study findings and caveats: White British people made up most donors, females outnumbered males, and clonal diversity was possibly underestimated.

In germline, CDR1 is SEHNR, CDR2 FQNEAQ (reference sequence). This CDR3 is built from 15 residues. Trimming shortened V by 2 bases and J by 0 bases, and 10 bases separated the two germline ends. This clone has more than one count but fewer than ten. What it binds is not known. Sequenced by immunoSEQ multiplex PCR; TCRdb stores in-frame clones only, minus some. The data contain about 79,000 clones, more than 70% of them singletons. J is TRBJ1-1 and V is TRBV7-9, with D possibly being TRBD1 (6 bases). The TCR sequence derives from an adult in good health. The specimen was peripheral blood, collected on day 0 of AZD1222 vaccination. CDR3: CASSLQDRLNTEAFF. CDR3 coding DNA: TGTGCCAGCAGCTTACAGGACAGACTGAACACTGAAGCTTTCTTT.